A single T cell receptor (beta chain) is shown here with its context. This sample was taken from a study of T cells in localized non-small cell lung cancer. The V and J ends lost 4 bases and 6 bases respectively, with 4 bases between them. Germline CDR1 reads MNHEY; CDR2 reads SVGAGI. CDR3 length: 11 amino acids. Only in-frame clones appear in the TCRdb table, and some are missing; sequencing was by immunoSEQ multiplex PCR. The table includes approximately 100,000 clones, approximately 91% detected once. The rearrangement links TRBV6-5 to TRBJ1-5; D remains unclear. Sequenced here: PBMCs, sampled before any cancer treatment. The receptor was isolated from a woman aged 40 to 75 with stage II squamous cell lung carcinoma. The CDR3 loop is CASSSSQPQHF. In DNA form, the CDR3 reads TGTGCCAGCAGTTCCAGTCAGCCCCAGCATTTT.